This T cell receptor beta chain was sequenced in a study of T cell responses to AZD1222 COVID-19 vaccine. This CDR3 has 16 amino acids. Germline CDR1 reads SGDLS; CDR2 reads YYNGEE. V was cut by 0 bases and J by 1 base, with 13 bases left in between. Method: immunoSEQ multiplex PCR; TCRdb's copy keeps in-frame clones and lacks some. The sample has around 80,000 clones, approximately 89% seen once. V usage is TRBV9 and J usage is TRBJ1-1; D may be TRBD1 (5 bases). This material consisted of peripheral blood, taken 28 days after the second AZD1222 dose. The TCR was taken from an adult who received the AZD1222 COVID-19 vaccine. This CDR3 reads CASSVVSIGANTEAFF. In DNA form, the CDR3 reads TGTGCCAGCAGCGTAGTTTCTATTGGGGCGAACACTGAAGCTTTCTTT.